This T cell receptor beta chain derives from a study of blood T cell repertoires in COVID-19 (dated by TCRdb to the early 2020s). For the study in its entirety: Samples from collaborators originated in the United States, Italy and Spain and spanned both the acute and convalescent phases of COVID-19. The repertoires were released in a freely available public database meant as a resource for research on the immune response to SARS-CoV-2. Where available, HLA class I and class II types were taken from metadata supplied by the sample provider and were not determined by assay-based typing. A de-identified subject ID, COVID-19 status, age in years and sex were almost always included in the sample metadata. The material from the prospective study consisted of cDNA or gDNA derived from T cells, B-cell-depleted T cells, or PBMCs. The samples were drawn from two sources: the first 160 participants of the ongoing ImmuneRACE study, and 950 to 1,500 subjects contributed by 6 global collaborators. The dataset comprised deeply sampled blood TCRbeta repertoires from subjects exposed to, actively infected with, or recovered from COVID-19. On the study overall, not on this receptor specifically: The quantity of clinical and demographic metadata differed by source and by participant and was supplied without curation.

Comments on this clone: Its antigen specificity is not known. One base away there is no much larger clone; base qualities are not given.

V lost 6 bases and J lost 6 bases; the stretch between them is 12 bases long. Via the germline V gene, CDR1 is SNHLY and CDR2 FYNNEI. The CDR3 runs 13 amino acids, cysteine and phenylalanine included. Kept here is only the CDR3 DNA, which spans 39 bases and is read in frame from base 1. Participants in the prospective study were aged roughly 18 to 100 years, lived in 20 to 25 United States geographic areas, and enrolled through a virtual design. Cohort assignment in the prospective study relied on participant-reported clinical history from a screening survey and a study questionnaire. Recovered participants in ImmuneRACE Cohort 3 were defined as having two consecutive negative NP/OP PCR tests, clearance from a healthcare professional, or resolution of symptoms. Each participant in the prospective study had whole blood, serum and a nasopharyngeal or oropharyngeal swab collected by mobile phlebotomists. Prospective study participants could optionally give additional blood draws and questionnaires over an approximately two-month period. Before DNA extraction, blood samples from the prospective study were shipped at room temperature or frozen.

TCRbeta CDR3 regions were amplified from genomic DNA by means of the immunoSEQ Assay, a bias-controlled multiplex PCR. The paper's processing steps were these. The number of nucleated cells in each sample was estimated by amplification of reference gene primers within the assay. Sequence reads were collapsed and filtered to measure the absolute abundance of every unique TCRbeta CDR3 rearrangement. For each sample, productive Simpson clonality was calculated as the square root of Simpson's diversity index across productive rearrangements. TCRdb limited this immuneACCESS table to in-frame rearrangements with V and J called. A share of clones is missing; checked studies link under half to unresolved V genes, and the rest is unexplained. The V and J calls and clone size are taken from that table; D and trimming were inferred from the DNA. In this sample the table shows 95,000 to 150,000 clones, 80% to 85% of which occur a single time. In total, the top ten clones hold approximately 3.6% of the sample.

The chain is encoded by TRBV2 joined to TRBJ2-1; TRBD2 might be the D gene, on 6 matching bases. This receptor was identified in a woman in her twenties or thirties who had recovered from COVID-19. The specimen sequenced was PBMCs or T cells enriched from blood (not recorded which). The bases are TGTGCCAGCAGAGGAGCGGGTCTCAATGAGCAGTTCTTC. It specifies CASRGAGLNEQFF.